These 17 T cell receptor beta chains were all obtained from the same sample, sequenced in a study of blood T cell repertoires in COVID-19. Here immunoSEQ multiplex PCR was the method, and the copy in TCRdb shows in-frame clones only, minus some. The data hold about 480,000 clones, with around 85% observed a single time. The specimen was PBMCs or T cells enriched from blood (not recorded which). The receptor source for this set is a woman in her sixties or seventies who had recovered from COVID-19.

The gene calls are TRBV10-2 and TRBJ2-7, with D perhaps TRBD1 (6 bases). From germline, CDR1 is WSHSY and CDR2 SAAADI. The CDR3 is made up of 17 amino acids. The V end lost 3 bases, the J end lost 0 bases, and 18 bases lay between the germline ends. CDR3 DNA sequence: TGCGCCAGCAGTGAAAGGAACAGGGAAAGGAGCTCCTACGAGCAGTACTTC. It translates to CASSERNRERSSYEQYF.

On this clone itself: In the same sample, other DNA sequences code for this CDR3. This rearrangement joins TRBV18 to TRBJ2-1, with 12 bases lining up with TRBD2. Germline V gene lookup returns CDR1 KGHSH and CDR2 LQKENI. The V and J ends lost 5 bases and 5 bases, in that order; junction bases with no gene match: 4. CDR3 size: 15 residues. The CDR3: CASSSGLAGNNEQFF. CDR3 coding DNA: TGTGCCAGCTCATCCGGACTAGCGGGGAACAATGAGCAGTTCTTC.

The chain uses TRBV5-8 and TRBJ2-2; D call uncertain. V was shortened by 4 bases and J by 0 bases, with 16 bases between the two germline ends. The CDR3 extends over 17 amino acids. The germline V gene encodes CDR1 SGHTS and CDR2 YDEGEE. As DNA, the CDR3 is TGTGCCAGCAGCCTACAGCTAACAGCCGCGAACACCGGGGAGCTGTTTTTT. Translation gives CASSLQLTAANTGELFF.

The V gene is TRBV19, the J gene TRBJ1-4, with TRBD1 as a possible D gene (6 bases). There are 14 residues in the CDR3. Germline CDR1 and CDR2: LNHDA and SQIVND (reference sequence). Trimming took off 4 bases at V and 4 bases at J, with 10 bases between the two ends. The CDR3 nucleotides are TGTGCCAGTAGTACTACAGGGATTAATGAAAAACTGTTTTTT. Its translation is CASSTTGINEKLFF.

J is TRBJ1-6 and V is TRBV6-1, with TRBD1 as a possible D gene (6 bases). This CDR3 is 17 amino acids long. Trimming stripped 0 bases from V and 8 bases from J, with 17 bases between. Germline assignment: CDR1 MNHNS and CDR2 SASEGT. The CDR3 bases are TGTGCCAGCAGTGAAGCCCTAGGGGGGGTGGATGATTCACCCCTCCACTTT. Protein sequence: CASSEALGGVDDSPLHF.

This clone showed up just once. The chain couples TRBV5-1 to TRBJ2-1; 11 bases are shared with TRBD2. Germline V lookup: CDR1 SGHRS, CDR2 YFSETQ. The CDR3 consists of 15 residues. The V gene end was trimmed by 0 bases and the J gene end by 9 bases; junction bases not matched to a gene: 5. The CDR3 DNA sequence: TGCGCCAGCAGCTTGGATCTAGCGGGGGGTAGTGAGCAGTTCTTC. The encoded protein is CASSLDLAGGSEQFF.

This chain uses TRBV19 with TRBJ2-1; 15 nucleotides align to TRBD2. The length of the CDR3 is 16 residues. The V and J ends lost 8 bases and 0 bases, in that order; junction bases with no gene match: 2. Germline V CDR1 and CDR2: LNHDA, SQIVND (reference sequence). Written as DNA, the CDR3 is TGTGCCAGTCGGACTAGCGGGGGGGTCTCCTACAATGAGCAGTTCTTC. This sequence encodes CASRTSGGVSYNEQFF.

The gene calls are TRBV27 and TRBJ1-6, with 7 bases that match TRBD1. From germline, CDR1 is MNHEY and CDR2 SMNVEV (reference sequence). V dropped 4 bases and J dropped 0; count of bases not matched to a gene: 6. The CDR3 loop spans 17 amino acids. CDR3: CASSSRQGSSYNSPLHF. The DNA of the CDR3 is TGTGCCAGCAGTTCACGACAGGGCAGCTCCTATAATTCACCCCTCCACTTT.

V gene TRBV7-8 combines with J gene TRBJ2-7; 7 bases map to TRBD1. The CDR3 has 13 residues. V lost 2 bases and J lost 3; bases outside the gene matches: 1. Germline-derived CDR1 and CDR2 are SGHVS and FQNEAQ. CDR3 in amino acids: CASSLWTGYEQYF. The CDR3 DNA reads TGTGCCAGCAGCTTATGGACAGGCTACGAGCAGTACTTC.

In its sample, this clone was seen a few times. V is TRBV5-4 and J is TRBJ1-2, with 10 bases matching TRBD1. V shed 0 bases and J 11 bases; nucleotides not matched to a gene: 7. This CDR3 contains 14 residues. Germline CDR1 SGHNT, CDR2 YYREEE (reference sequence). CDR3 nucleotides: TGTGCCAGCAGCTTGGCCGGGACAGGGGACGATTACACCTTC. Amino acid sequence: CASSLAGTGDDYTF.

The chain links TRBV2 to TRBJ2-7, with TRBD1 matching over 12 bases. The CDR3 is 14 residues long. V lost 6 bases to trimming and J lost 6 bases; unmatched junction nucleotides: 6. In germline, CDR1 is SNHLY, CDR2 FYNNEI. CDR3 nucleotides: TGTGCCAGCAGACCGGGACAGGGGGCCCGCGAGCAGTACTTC. Residues: CASRPGQGAREQYF. The variable domain in full, completed from reference TRBV2 and TRBJ2-7, reads EPEVTQTPSHQVTQMGQEVILRCVPISNHLYFYWYRQILGQKVEFLVSFYNNEISEKSEIFDDQFSVERPDGSNFTLKIRSTKLEDSAMYFCASRPGQGAREQYFGPGTRLTVT.

The rearrangement joins TRBV5-1 to TRBJ2-6; TRBD2 matches 7 bases. CDR1 and CDR2 (germline): SGHRS, YFSETQ. This CDR3 region has 20 residues. J gave up 0 bases and V 4 bases, and 16 bases lay outside the gene matches. The CDR3 DNA sequence: TGCGCCAGCAGCCCGCGGGGGAGGGGACGCTCAAGCTCTGGGGCCAACGTCCTGACTTTC. Protein sequence: CASSPRGRGRSSSGANVLTF.

In its sample, this clone was seen once. The rearrangement joins TRBV5-8 to TRBJ1-2, with 7 bases that match TRBD1. Germline loops: CDR1 SGHTS, CDR2 YDEGEE. CDR3 length equals 13 residues. The V segment lost 6 bases and the J segment 4 bases; nucleotides outside the gene matches: 6. CDR3 DNA sequence: TGTGCCAGCACCACGCAGGGGGTCTATGGCTACACCTTC. This encodes CASTTQGVYGYTF.

V gene TRBV5-1 combines with J gene TRBJ2-3, with TRBD2 identical over 16 bases. Germline loops: CDR1 SGHRS, CDR2 YFSETQ. The V segment lost 5 bases and the J segment 4 bases; nucleotides outside the gene matches: 16. This CDR3 has 20 residues. Written as DNA, the CDR3 is TGCGCCAGCAGTTCCCCGGGGAAGGGACTAGCGGGGGGGCAAGCAGATACGCAGTATTTT. Encoded protein: CASSSPGKGLAGGQADTQYF.

The chain links TRBV6-5 to TRBJ1-2, with D unclear. In germline, CDR1 is MNHEY, CDR2 SVGAGI. The germline V and J ends were trimmed by 8 bases and 1 base, with 5 bases remaining between them. The CDR3 is made up of 11 amino acids. The CDR3 nucleotides read TGTGCCAGCGGCAGTAACTATGGCTACACCTTC. Translated: CASGSNYGYTF.

The chain joins TRBV12-3 or TRBV12-4 to TRBJ1-1; 8 nucleotides align to TRBD1. The CDR3 contains 13 residues. The trim removed 7 bases at V and 5 bases at J, leaving 6 bases unmatched. The CDR3 reads CASNSDRETEAFF. DNA of the CDR3: TGTGCCAGCAACTCGGACAGGGAAACTGAAGCTTTCTTT.

V is TRBV24-1 and J is TRBJ2-3; TRBD1 matches 9 bases. Germline assignment: CDR1 KGHDR and CDR2 SFDVKD. J lost 6 bases, V lost 4 bases, and 10 bases had no gene match. This CDR3 is 16 amino acids long. The CDR3 is CATSDPGQGRGDTQYF. The CDR3 nucleotides are TGTGCCACCAGTGACCCTGGACAGGGGAGGGGTGATACGCAGTATTTT.